These 25 T cell receptor beta chains were sequenced from one sample in a study of beta chain features in type 1 diabetes. Their specific antigens are unknown. Study-level results: Within each of all four CD4+ subsets, Type 1 diabetes patients had TCRB CDR3s that were moderately but significantly shorter.

Reverse transcription of all isolated RNA meant that expressed TCRB transcripts were sequenced. Measured with immunoSEQ multiplex PCR; TCRdb has only the in-frame clones, and not every one. The sample records approximately 260,000 clones, over 20% being singletons. Input material: naive CD4+ T cells from blood. These receptor sequences come from a middle-aged woman with type 1 diabetes.

This clone was counted only a few times. This chain joins TRBV4-1 and TRBJ2-5, with D hard to call. V lost 0 bases, J lost 5 bases, and 7 bases lay in between. The CDR3 is 13 amino acids. Germline-derived CDR1 and CDR2 are MGHRA and YSYEKL. The CDR3 spells CASSQDPLETQYF. The CDR3 coding sequence is TGCGCCAGCAGCCAAGACCCCTTGGAGACCCAGTACTTC.

The table lists this clone with a few counts. This rearrangement joins TRBV11-1 to TRBJ2-1, with 11 nucleotides matching TRBD2. The CDR3 covers 12 residues. Germline loops: CDR1 SGHAT, CDR2 FQDESV (reference sequence). The V and J ends lost 6 bases and 13 bases, in that order; junction bases with no gene match: 5. CDR3 residues: CASRATSGRQFF. The CDR3 DNA is TGTGCCAGCAGGGCTACTAGCGGGAGACAGTTCTTC.

In nucleotides, the CDR3 is TGTGCCAGCTCCCATGACAGGGACTATGGCTACACCTTC. This translates into CASSHDRDYGYTF. This chain connects TRBV18 to TRBJ1-2, with 7 bases that match TRBD1. The junction had 4 bases not matched to a gene; V was cut back by 6 bases and J by 3 bases. This CDR3 has 13 amino acids. The germline V gene encodes CDR1 KGHSH and CDR2 LQKENI.

The chain couples TRBV6-5 to TRBJ2-7; 10 nucleotides match TRBD1. The V gene end was trimmed by 2 bases and the J gene end by 3 bases; junction bases not matched to a gene: 4. CDR3 length equals 15 residues. Germline lookup yields CDR1 MNHEY and CDR2 SVGAGI. For the CDR3, the DNA is TGTGCCAGCAGTTACCGGGACAGGGGAATCTACGAGCAGTACTTC. Its protein product is CASSYRDRGIYEQYF.

V is TRBV28 and J is TRBJ2-5; D uncertain. CDR1 is MDHEN and CDR2 is SYDVKM in the germline V gene. The CDR3 loop spans 16 amino acids. V was shortened by 4 bases and J by 0 bases, with 15 bases between the two germline ends. CDR3 in DNA: TGTGCCAGCAGTTCCCCGACGGCAGGCGACCAAGAGACCCAGTACTTC. This gives the protein CASSSPTAGDQETQYF.

In the case of this clone: Within the sample, other DNA sequences also encode this same CDR3. The chain couples TRBV29-1 to TRBJ2-7; TRBD1 matches 7 bases. The CDR3 length is 12 residues. From germline, CDR1 is SQVTM and CDR2 ANQGSEA. Trimming took 6 bases from V and 1 from J; bases not matched to a gene: 3. CDR3 sequence reads: CSVGTVSYEQYF. The CDR3 DNA follows: TGCAGCGTCGGGACAGTGTCCTACGAGCAGTACTTC.

The chain has TRBV5-1 and TRBJ1-1; D remains ambiguous. Germline V lookup: CDR1 SGHRS, CDR2 YFSETQ. CDR3 length: 13 amino acids. Trimming pared 4 bases from V and 1 base from J, leaving 8 bases between. The CDR3 DNA is TGCGCCAGCAGCCCCCGGGGGAACACTGAAGCTTTCTTT. Amino acids: CASSPRGNTEAFF.

This chain joins TRBV7-2 and TRBJ2-7, with D tentatively TRBD1 (7 bases). CDR3 length: 15 residues. Germline lookup yields CDR1 SGHTA and CDR2 FQGNSA. The ends were cut back, 1 base at V and 1 base at J, with 11 bases in the middle. CDR3 protein: CASSLGPGGSYEQYF. The CDR3 DNA reads as TGTGCCAGCAGCTTAGGTCCAGGGGGGTCCTACGAGCAGTACTTC. The complete variable domain, with remaining parts taken from reference TRBV7-2 and TRBJ2-7, reads GAGVSQSPSNKVTEKGKDVELRCDPISGHTALYWYRQSLGQGLEFLIYFQGNSAPDKSGLPSDRFSAERTGGSVSTLTIQRTQQEDSAVYLCASSLGPGGSYEQYFGPGTRLTVT.

This chain uses TRBV5-1 with TRBJ2-1; 10 positions match TRBD2. The germline V gene has CDR1 SGHRS and CDR2 YFSETQ. The CDR3 runs to 18 residues. Trimming removed 4 bases from V and 0 bases from J; junction bases left unmatched: 10. As DNA, the CDR3 is TGCGCCAGCAGCCGGGAGGGTAGCGGGAGGAGCTCCTACAATGAGCAGTTCTTC. Its protein product is CASSREGSGRSSYNEQFF.

The chain joins TRBV15 to TRBJ1-5; possibly TRBD1 for D (5 bases). CDR1 is LNHNV, CDR2 YYDKDF, per germline (reference sequence). The CDR3 covers 15 residues. V lost 0 bases to trimming and J lost 1 base, with 7 bases between them. CDR3 sequence reads: CATSRDPGSNQPQHF. The CDR3 nucleotides read TGTGCCACCAGCAGAGATCCAGGGAGCAATCAGCCCCAGCATTTT.

This clone was detected a few times. The rearrangement joins TRBV28 to TRBJ2-7; D gene ambiguous. Trimming cost V 6 bases and J 2 bases, with 11 bases left between them. CDR1 MDHEN and CDR2 SYDVKM come from the germline V gene. The CDR3 length is 13 residues. In DNA form, the CDR3 reads TGTGCCAGCAGCCTCGAACGGGCCTACGAGCAGTACTTC. This sequence encodes CASSLERAYEQYF.

The rearrangement joins TRBV5-4 to TRBJ2-3; 9 positions agree with TRBD2. The CDR3 length is 18 residues. The germline V gene has CDR1 SGHNT and CDR2 YYREEE (reference sequence). After removal of 1 base from V and 3 bases from J, the junction contained 12 bases not matched to a gene. CDR3 region: CASSLNRGGRAGTDTQYF. CDR3 bases: TGTGCCAGCAGCTTGAATCGGGGCGGGAGGGCCGGGACAGATACGCAGTATTTT.

This clone was observed a handful of times. The chain employs TRBV7-2 and TRBJ1-2; no clear D. Germline V gives CDR1 SGHTA, CDR2 FQGNSA. The CDR3 is made up of 15 amino acids. V lost 7 bases, J lost 6 bases, and 21 bases lay in between. This CDR3 is CASTLRAIGRDGYTF. DNA for the CDR3: TGTGCCAGCACCCTCCGGGCGATTGGGCGGGATGGCTACACCTTC.

This clone came up a few times. This sequence joins TRBV29-1 and TRBJ2-2, with D maybe TRBD1 (6 bases). The germline V gene has CDR1 SQVTM and CDR2 ANQGSEA. The CDR3 contains 14 residues. V gave up 4 bases and J gave up 2 bases, with 11 bases separating them. Here the CDR3 DNA reads TGCAGCGTTGGGGAACAGGGAAACACCGGGGAGCTGTTTTTT. This translates into CSVGEQGNTGELFF.

CDR3 coding DNA: TGTGCCAGCAGTTACTCGACTCCTGTAGGAGAGACCCAGTACTTC. This translates into CASSYSTPVGETQYF. The chain recombines TRBV6-5 with TRBJ2-5; D gene uncertain. Per the germline V gene, CDR1 is MNHEY and CDR2 is SVGAGI. The CDR3 has 15 amino acids. Trimming removed 0 bases at V and 4 bases at J, with 12 bases between.

The chain is built from TRBV2 and TRBJ2-7; TRBD2 matches at 11 bases. CDR3 length: 16 residues. V shed 5 bases and J 6 bases; nucleotides not matched to a gene: 12. Germline CDR1 SNHLY, CDR2 FYNNEI. The CDR3 protein is CASSSNSGRAASEQYF. As DNA, the CDR3 is TGTGCCAGCAGTTCTAATAGCGGGAGGGCCGCCTCCGAGCAGTACTTC.

The chain is built from TRBV7-2 and TRBJ2-7; tentatively, D is TRBD1 (5 bases). From germline, CDR1 is SGHTA and CDR2 FQGNSA. V lost 0 bases and J 0 bases, leaving 9 bases between the germline ends. The CDR3 extends over 15 amino acids. The chain's CDR3 is CASSLATGLSYEQYF. CDR3 DNA sequence: TGTGCCAGCAGCTTAGCTACAGGTCTCTCCTACGAGCAGTACTTC.

This rearrangement joins TRBV19 to TRBJ1-2, with D maybe TRBD1 (6 bases). The V end was cut by 7 bases, the J end by 4 bases, with 16 bases between. In germline, CDR1 is LNHDA, CDR2 SQIVND (reference sequence). The CDR3 has 14 amino acids. CDR3 amino acids: CASMLQDSGYGYTF. Written as DNA, the CDR3 is TGTGCCAGTATGCTTCAGGACAGTGGCTATGGCTACACCTTC.

The chain uses TRBV7-8 and TRBJ1-3, with D possibly TRBD1 on 6 matching bases. The germline gives CDR1 SGHVS, CDR2 FQNEAQ. V lost 0 bases to trimming and J lost 0 bases, with 18 bases between them. This CDR3 contains 19 residues. CDR3 nucleotide sequence: TGTGCCAGCAGCTTAGCGCTATGGGACACCCACAACTCTGGAAACACCATATATTTT. Translating it yields CASSLALWDTHNSGNTIYF.

V usage is TRBV9 and J usage is TRBJ2-5, with D possibly matching TRBD1 (6 bases). Germline V lookup: CDR1 SGDLS, CDR2 YYNGEE. V shed 4 bases and J shed 4 bases, with 14 bases lying between them. The CDR3 has 14 amino acids. The CDR3, as DNA: TGTGCCAGCAGCCCGGGGCAGGGGAGAGAGACCCAGTACTTC. This gives the protein CASSPGQGRETQYF.

J is TRBJ2-1 and V is TRBV6-5; 8 nucleotides agree with TRBD2. Germline values: CDR1 MNHEY, CDR2 SVGAGI. The CDR3 is made up of 16 amino acids. V was pared by 0 bases and J by 7 bases, with 8 bases of the junction left unmatched. The CDR3 DNA reads TGTGCCAGCAGTTACTCGGGCCTAGCGGGTAAGAATGAGCAGTTCTTC. Protein: CASSYSGLAGKNEQFF.

Only a few counts were recorded for this clone. The chain employs TRBV7-9 and TRBJ2-3, with D unresolved. The CDR3 covers 13 residues. Trimming took off 6 bases at V and 3 bases at J, with 10 bases between the two ends. Germline CDR1 SEHNR, CDR2 FQNEAQ (reference sequence). The CDR3 DNA is TGTGCCAGCAGTCAGCGCAGTACAGATACGCAGTATTTT. Translated, it gives CASSQRSTDTQYF.

The sample holds a few counts of this clone. The rearrangement joins TRBV2 to TRBJ2-7; a possible D gene is TRBD2 (5 bases). Looked up from germline, CDR1 is SNHLY and CDR2 is FYNNEI. The CDR3 has 15 residues. V lost 3 bases to trimming and J lost 2 bases, with 14 bases between them. The CDR3: CASSDGPAVAYEQYF. The CDR3 region has the DNA TGTGCCAGCAGTGATGGGCCAGCGGTGGCCTACGAGCAGTACTTC. Full variable domain (rest looked up from reference TRBV2 and TRBJ2-7): EPEVTQTPSHQVTQMGQEVILRCVPISNHLYFYWYRQILGQKVEFLVSFYNNEISEKSEIFDDQFSVERPDGSNFTLKIRSTKLEDSAMYFCASSDGPAVAYEQYFGPGTRLTVT.

This clone appeared a few times. The chain employs TRBV28 and TRBJ2-3; TRBD1 agrees at 7 bases. V lost 6 bases and J lost 6; bases outside the gene matches: 12. This CDR3 is built from 15 residues. CDR1 is MDHEN and CDR2 is SYDVKM in the germline V gene. CDR3 DNA: TGTGCCAGCAGGCCCCTAGACAGGGATAAGGATACGCAGTATTTT. Translating gives CASRPLDRDKDTQYF. The whole variable domain, filled in from reference TRBV28 and TRBJ2-3, reads DVKVTQSSRYLVKRTGEKVFLECVQDMDHENMFWYRQDPGLGLRLIYFSYDVKMKEKGDIPEGYSVSREKKERFSLILESASTNQTSMYLCASRPLDRDKDTQYFGPGTRLTVL.

The V call is TRBV15, the J call TRBJ1-2; no firm D call. V gave up 3 bases and J gave up 4 bases, with 15 bases separating them. The CDR3 has 15 residues. Looked up from germline, CDR1 is LNHNV and CDR2 is YYDKDF (reference sequence). The CDR3 nucleotides read TGTGCCACCAGCAGCCGAACTCCCCCCATCTATGGCTACACCTTC. It is translated as CATSSRTPPIYGYTF.